This entry is about one TCR beta chain. Its antigen is unknown. Likely unrecorded immune exposures existed in these nominally healthy donors. PCR primers comprised 60 Vbeta and 13 Jbeta primers. Per the original methods: An analysis performed later counted 75 million to 80 million unique TCR beta chains (roughly 11 million of them shared). This table comes from immunoSEQ multiplex PCR, and its TCRdb copy is limited to in-frame clones, with some not included. The D gene and trimming were derived from the DNA, and the V and J assignments and clone size from that table. The repertoire holds roughly 190,000 clones, with 70% to 75% as singletons. The data are from a study of cytomegalovirus exposure and HLA in healthy donors. Points from the study as a whole: In a later analysis, a genetic analysis reported fewer productive-TCR N-insertions in an Asian-associated ancestry cluster than the cohort average.

The junction had 3 bases not matched to a gene; V was cut back by 3 bases and J by 6 bases. The CDR3 has 13 residues. The germline gives CDR1 SGHTS, CDR2 YDEGEE. The clonotype was recovered from a man aged 25 to 40 in good health and CMV-seropositive. Sequencing was performed on PBMCs. The V call is TRBV5-8, the J call TRBJ2-5; 9 nucleotides match TRBD2. CDR3 nucleotides: TGTGCCAGCAGCTCGGGACTAGCACAGACCCAGTACTTC. Translated: CASSSGLAQTQYF.